This entry is about one TCR beta chain. What it binds is unknown. One entry per CDR3 protein, called by TCRdb with MiXCR from the RT-PCR reads. The table records approximately 490,000 distinct CDR3 sequences, more than 7% of them present only once. This CDR3 comprises 16 residues. The V segment lost 3 bases and the J segment 4 bases; nucleotides outside the gene matches: 9. Germline CDR1 and CDR2: SGHRS and YFSETQ. This entry comes from a study of response to subunit inactivated influenza vaccine. Notes on the study in general: The study's authors posited that every seasonal influenza vaccination enlists few new T cells.

Sequenced here: PBMCs from blood, sampled approximately 25 months after vaccination. The chain couples TRBV5-1 to TRBJ2-2, with 7 bases identical to TRBD1. This TCR came from a man between 50 and 75 years old who received an inactivated influenza vaccine. Written as DNA, the CDR3 is TGCGCCAGCAGCTGGAGTGTGACAGGGTCCACCGGGGAGCTGTTTTTT. Translation gives CASSWSVTGSTGELFF. The full variable domain, its missing parts supplied by reference TRBV5-1 and TRBJ2-2, is KAGVTQTPRYLIKTRGQQVTLSCSPISGHRSVSWYQQTPGQGLQFLFEYFSETQRNKGNFPGRFSGRQFSNSRSEMNVSTLELGDSALYLCASSWSVTGSTGELFFGEGSRLTVL.